Listed below are T cell receptor beta chains from one sample, sequenced in a study of shared clonotypes between healthy human individuals. Profiled with immunoSEQ multiplex PCR; TCRdb holds only in-frame clones, not every one. This table holds approximately 2.4 million clones, approximately 94% found once. Sequencing used naive CD4+ T cells sorted from blood. The source of these receptors is a young man in good health. Each CDR3 is given with its conserved first and last residue. The D gene is left open where the match is weak.

TRBD2 TRBV18 CASSPPSGSSYEQYF
NA TRBV5-1 CASSEAAANYGYTF
NA TRBV4-3 CASSQEFGYEQYF
NA TRBV6-6 CASSYDSRNEQYF
TRBD1 TRBV6-5 CASSYWTGSSYEQYF
NA TRBV18 CASSPWNITQETQYF
TRBD1 TRBV6-9 CASSPGQAGDGYTF
TRBD1 TRBV2 CASREDRAEVYEQYF
NA TRBV7-9 CASSKAETTNEQFF
NA TRBV4-1 CASSRLLATNEKLFF
NA TRBV30 CAWSTDNEAFF
TRBD1 TRBV5-1 CASSLGDRGYEQYF
NA TRBV7-8 CASRSGTQVVETQYF
TRBD1 TRBV11-2 CASSPDRGQGEQYF
TRBD1 TRBV19 CASSRGQAQEETQYF
NA TRBV21-1 CASSKPATVPSLEQYF
NA TRBV5-1 CASSFGQGIYEQYF
NA TRBV7-6 CASSPPPGPSSYNEQFF
TRBD1 TRBV4-1 CASSRSGTGGPRNEQFF
NA TRBV9 CASSVDPGSGSYNEQFF
NA TRBV6-5 CASSTGTDTQYF
NA TRBV25-1 CASSRSRRWGNQPQHF
TRBD1 TRBV10-2 CASSARGRITEAFF
TRBD1 TRBV28 CASTTTGAYEQYF
TRBD1 TRBV12-5 CASGYQGDNTEAFF
NA TRBV7-9 CASSLDGVRGHEQFF
TRBD1 TRBV6-5 CASTSGQGDTEAFF
NA TRBV9 CASSVVTTPYNEQFF
NA TRBV6-1 CASSGRDSLQETQYF